The 27 T cell receptor beta chains below were found in one sample sequenced in a study of T cells in Graves' hyperthyroidism and ophthalmopathy. Authors of the study amplified TCR beta CDR3 regions from RNA transcripts. A set of HTBI primers served as the primers for a first-round RT-PCR of the TCR CDR3. TCRdb redid the calling of the multiplex PCR reads with MiXCR, one entry per CDR3 protein. This table has hundreds of thousands of distinct CDR3 sequences, around a sixth appearing once. Sequenced sample: blood. These receptors were collected from a woman in her late teens or twenties with Graves' hyperthyroidism.

There are many counts of this clonotype. The chain has TRBV5-4 and TRBJ2-7; possibly TRBD1 for D (6 bases). V dropped 4 bases and J dropped 1 base, with 15 bases sitting between them. Germline CDR1 and CDR2: SGHNT and YYREEE (reference sequence). CDR3 length: 15 amino acids. The CDR3 sequence is CASSLGRDTSYEQYF. CDR3 DNA sequence: TGTGCCAGCAGCCTTGGTCGGGACACTTCCTACGAGCAGTACTTC.

This clonotype was detected many times. The chain links TRBV7-2 to TRBJ2-5; 9 nucleotides align to TRBD2. The CDR3 contains 15 residues. Germline CDR1 SGHTA, CDR2 FQGNSA. V trimming: 3 bases; J trimming: 1 base; junction bases outside the gene matches: 3. Written as DNA, the CDR3 is TGTGCCAGCAGCTTTAGCGGGGGATTCCAAGAGACCCAGTACTTC. Translation: CASSFSGGFQETQYF.

This clonotype occurred many times. This chain links TRBV24-1 with TRBJ2-5; TRBD2 matches at 8 bases. V shed 7 bases, J shed 5 bases, and the junction held 11 bases outside the gene matches. The CDR3 is made up of 15 amino acids. The germline V gene encodes CDR1 KGHDR and CDR2 SFDVKD. CDR3 in DNA: TGTGCCACCAGGCCTGGGACTAGGCGAGCGGAGACCCAGTACTTC. Translating it yields CATRPGTRRAETQYF.

This chain links TRBV28 with TRBJ2-1, with D unclear. Germline V gene sequence: CDR1 MDHEN, CDR2 SYDVKM. CDR3 length equals 16 residues. V was trimmed by 3 bases and J by 1 base, leaving 13 bases between them. CDR3 DNA: TGTGCCAGCAGTTTGTCGGCTGGGTGGTCCTACAATGAGCAGTTCTTC. Amino acids: CASSLSAGWSYNEQFF.

The gene calls are TRBV28 and TRBJ1-2; 8 bases fit TRBD1. Germline V gene data show CDR1 as MDHEN and CDR2 as SYDVKM. The CDR3 spans 13 residues. The junction had 3 bases not matched to a gene; V was cut back by 6 bases and J by 3 bases. The CDR3 region is CASSWTGYYGYTF. Here the CDR3 DNA reads TGTGCCAGCAGCTGGACAGGGTACTATGGCTACACCTTC.

This clonotype was detected many times. J is TRBJ2-3 and V is TRBV10-3; TRBD2 matches 8 bases. V was pared by 4 bases and J by 1 base, with 7 bases of the junction left unmatched. Germline V gene data show CDR1 as ENHRY and CDR2 as SYGVKD. The CDR3 contains 16 residues. CDR3 region: CAISATSEAGTDTQYF. For the CDR3, the DNA is TGTGCCATCAGTGCGACTAGCGAAGCTGGCACAGATACGCAGTATTTT.

This clonotype has ten or more counts. This chain connects TRBV7-2 to TRBJ1-1; no clear D gene. Germline loops: CDR1 SGHTA, CDR2 FQGNSA. This CDR3 region has 14 residues. Deletions cut 4 bases from V and 1 base from J, with 10 bases between. The chain's CDR3 is CASSSKSGNTEAFF. In DNA, the CDR3 is TGTGCCAGCAGCTCCAAATCAGGGAACACTGAAGCTTTCTTT.

This clonotype has a count of ten or more. This chain links TRBV11-3 with TRBJ2-1; D gene uncertain. Germline CDR1 and CDR2: SGHNT and YENEEA. The CDR3 has 13 residues. Trimming left V 0 bases short and J 6 bases short, with 6 bases between. The CDR3 loop is CASSLDLGNEQFF. The CDR3 region has the DNA TGTGCCAGCAGCTTAGATCTTGGCAATGAGCAGTTCTTC.

The chain has TRBV18 and TRBJ2-6; 12 bases map to TRBD1. V lost 0 bases and J lost 2; bases outside the gene matches: 2. Germline V gene lookup returns CDR1 KGHSH and CDR2 LQKENI. The CDR3 runs to 18 residues. The CDR3 sequence is CASSPPGQGAAGANVLTF. The CDR3 DNA follows: TGTGCCAGCTCACCACCGGGACAGGGGGCGGCTGGGGCCAACGTCCTGACTTTC.

This chain uses TRBV20-1 with TRBJ1-6, with 7 positions matching TRBD1. Unmatched junction bases numbered 7, after V lost 1 base and J lost 4 bases. The CDR3 is 16 amino acids. CDR1 is DFQATT, CDR2 SNEGSKA, per germline (reference sequence). Here the CDR3 reads CSARAGTDLYNSPLHF. The CDR3 coding sequence is TGCAGTGCTAGAGCCGGGACAGACTTATATAATTCACCCCTCCACTTT.

The sample holds a few counts of this clonotype. This rearrangement joins TRBV9 to TRBJ1-3; D remains ambiguous. V shed 0 bases and J shed 4 bases, with 8 bases lying between them. CDR3 length: 14 amino acids. Germline V gene lookup returns CDR1 SGDLS and CDR2 YYNGEE. CDR3 protein: CASSVEQFGNTIYF. CDR3 DNA: TGTGCCAGCAGCGTAGAACAGTTCGGAAACACCATATATTTT.

This clonotype came up a few times. A much larger clone lies one base from this, so it may be a read error. This chain uses TRBV20-1 with TRBJ2-1; 11 nucleotides agree with TRBD2. Trimming removed 8 bases from V and 10 bases from J; junction bases left unmatched: 10. The germline V gene encodes CDR1 DFQATT and CDR2 SNEGSKA (reference sequence). CDR3 length: 13 amino acids. CDR3 residues: CSHIGLAGAEQFF. In DNA, the CDR3 is TGCAGTCACATCGGACTAGCGGGTGCCGAGCAGTTCTTC.

On this clonotype: Just one base apart from a much larger clone, this may be a read error. The rearrangement uses TRBV30 and TRBJ2-1; no definite D call. This CDR3 contains 12 residues. V lost 3 bases, J lost 4 bases, and 7 bases lay in between. From germline, CDR1 is GTSNPN and CDR2 SVGIG (reference sequence). The CDR3 sequence: CAWRAQYNEQFF. As DNA, the CDR3 is TGTGCCTGGAGGGCACAATACAATGAGCAGTTCTTC.

In this sample, this clonotype turned up many times. V is TRBV7-8 and J is TRBJ1-5, with D tentatively TRBD1 (5 bases). The CDR3 loop spans 15 amino acids. Germline lookup yields CDR1 SGHVS and CDR2 FQNEAQ. V dropped 3 bases and J dropped 2 bases, with 11 bases sitting between them. The CDR3, as DNA: TGTGCCAGCAGCTTTAAACGGGGGGGCAATCAGCCCCAGCATTTT. Protein sequence: CASSFKRGGNQPQHF.

A note on this clonotype: This may be a read error, as it is one base from a much larger clone. The chain employs TRBV11-2 and TRBJ2-2, with TRBD1 matching over 8 bases. Germline CDR1 is SGHAT and CDR2 is FQNNGV. The CDR3 has 15 residues. The CDR3 here is CAGSSGQGGTGELFF. As DNA, the CDR3 is TGTGCCGGCAGCTCAGGACAGGGCGGGACCGGGGAGCTGTTTTTT.

This clonotype came up many times. The chain carries TRBV28 and TRBJ2-7; D may be TRBD2 (5 bases). Trimming stripped 6 bases from V and 4 bases from J, with 16 bases between. The CDR3 runs 14 residues. Per the germline V gene, CDR1 is MDHEN and CDR2 is SYDVKM. For the CDR3, the DNA is TGTGCCAGCAGCCATCGGACTGAGACTTACGAGCAGTACTTC. This encodes CASSHRTETYEQYF.

This clonotype was recorded many times. V and J are TRBV12-3 or TRBV12-4 and TRBJ2-3, with D perhaps TRBD1 (7 bases). The CDR3 spans 15 residues. Trimming removed 6 bases from V and 2 bases from J, with 15 bases in between. This chain's CDR3 is CASSYYRGLTDTQYF. The CDR3 DNA follows: TGTGCCAGCAGCTACTACAGGGGACTCACAGATACGCAGTATTTT.

This clonotype was seen a few times. Lacking the conserved final phenylalanine or tryptophan, this CDR3 likely reflects a read error. The rearrangement joins TRBV12-3 or TRBV12-4 to TRBJ2-7; perhaps TRBD1 as D (6 bases). This CDR3 is 17 amino acids long. Between the trimmed V and J ends, which lost 4 bases and 1 base, there was a span of 20 bases. Written as DNA, the CDR3 is TGTGCCAGCAGTTACTCCCCCAACAGGGCGGTATCCTACGAGCAGTACTCC. Protein sequence: CASSYSPNRAVSYEQYS.

This clonotype appeared many times. DNA of the CDR3: TGTGCCAGCATTCAGAACACTGAAGCTTTCTTT. Residues: CASIQNTEAFF. The V and J genes are TRBV6-1 and TRBJ1-1; D remains ambiguous. Trimming cost V 7 bases and J 1 base, with 4 bases left between them. This CDR3 has 11 amino acids. Germline CDR1 MNHNS, CDR2 SASEGT.

This clonotype was counted many times. The chain has TRBV6-1 and TRBJ2-5, with D hard to call. The germline CDR1 and CDR2 sequences are MNHNS and SASEGT. The V and J ends lost 5 bases and 3 bases respectively, with 10 bases between them. There are 13 residues in the CDR3. The CDR3 nucleotides read TGTGCCAGCAGTCCAACACAGAAAGAGACCCAGTACTTC. The encoded protein is CASSPTQKETQYF.

The chain has TRBV12-3 or TRBV12-4 and TRBJ2-7, with a possible D match to TRBD2 (5 bases). V shed 3 bases and J shed 2 bases, with 14 bases lying between them. This CDR3 has 15 residues. CDR3 region: CASSFVRTLTYEQYF. The CDR3 coding sequence is TGTGCCAGCAGTTTTGTTAGGACTCTGACCTACGAGCAGTACTTC.

In its sample, this clonotype was seen many times. The chain carries TRBV12-3 or TRBV12-4 and TRBJ2-3; D is perhaps TRBD2 (5 bases). The CDR3 has 14 residues. V was cut by 1 base and J by 1 base, with 6 bases left in between. This chain's CDR3 is CASSLERRTDTQYF. CDR3 DNA: TGTGCCAGCAGTTTAGAGCGGCGCACAGATACGCAGTATTTT.

This clonotype has ten or more counts. The chain joins TRBV6-1 to TRBJ2-1, with 12 bases that match TRBD2. Germline assignment: CDR1 MNHNS and CDR2 SASEGT. This CDR3 region has 15 residues. With V trimmed by 8 bases and J by 6 bases, 8 bases remained unmatched. DNA of the CDR3: TGTGCCAGCTATTACCCGGGACTAGCGGGCAATGAGCAGTTCTTC. Protein: CASYYPGLAGNEQFF.

This clonotype was recorded at least ten times. The chain combines TRBV10-3 with TRBJ1-6, with TRBD1 matching over 10 bases. J was trimmed by 10 bases and V by 4 bases; bases with no gene match: 10. The CDR3 extends over 16 amino acids. Germline lookup yields CDR1 ENHRY and CDR2 SYGVKD. CDR3 sequence reads: CAISGGDRGKNSPLHF. The CDR3 bases are TGTGCCATCAGTGGGGGGGACAGGGGAAAGAACTCACCCCTCCACTTT.

The V and J genes are TRBV5-4 and TRBJ1-4, with D perhaps TRBD1 (6 bases). This CDR3 region has 14 residues. Trimming took off 6 bases at V and 8 bases at J, with 17 bases between the two ends. Per germline, CDR1 SGHNT and CDR2 YYREEE (reference sequence). CDR3 residues: CASTQGGASEKLFF. Here the CDR3 DNA reads TGTGCCAGCACCCAAGGGGGGGCGTCCGAAAAACTGTTTTTT. Drawing the rest from reference TRBV5-4 and TRBJ1-4, the complete variable domain is ETGVTQSPTHLIKTRGQQVTLRCSSQSGHNTVSWYQQALGQGPQFIFQYYREEENGRGNFPPRFSGLQFPNYSSELNVNALELDDSALYLCASTQGGASEKLFFGSGTQLSVL.

This clonotype has just a few counts. The rearrangement joins TRBV12-3 or TRBV12-4 to TRBJ2-7; weak D call: TRBD2 (6 bases). There are 14 residues in the CDR3. V was shortened by 3 bases and J by 5 bases, with 14 bases between the two germline ends. The CDR3 coding sequence is TGTGCCAGCAGTTTTGGGGGGTCAGTAAACGAGCAGTACTTC. This codes for CASSFGGSVNEQYF.

The chain recombines TRBV28 with TRBJ1-3; D call uncertain. Trimming pared 5 bases from V and 6 bases from J, leaving 8 bases between. CDR3 length: 12 residues. CDR1 is MDHEN, CDR2 SYDVKM, per germline. CDR3 in amino acids: CASSPPENTIYF. The DNA for the CDR3 is TGTGCCAGCAGTCCACCCGAAAACACCATATATTTT.